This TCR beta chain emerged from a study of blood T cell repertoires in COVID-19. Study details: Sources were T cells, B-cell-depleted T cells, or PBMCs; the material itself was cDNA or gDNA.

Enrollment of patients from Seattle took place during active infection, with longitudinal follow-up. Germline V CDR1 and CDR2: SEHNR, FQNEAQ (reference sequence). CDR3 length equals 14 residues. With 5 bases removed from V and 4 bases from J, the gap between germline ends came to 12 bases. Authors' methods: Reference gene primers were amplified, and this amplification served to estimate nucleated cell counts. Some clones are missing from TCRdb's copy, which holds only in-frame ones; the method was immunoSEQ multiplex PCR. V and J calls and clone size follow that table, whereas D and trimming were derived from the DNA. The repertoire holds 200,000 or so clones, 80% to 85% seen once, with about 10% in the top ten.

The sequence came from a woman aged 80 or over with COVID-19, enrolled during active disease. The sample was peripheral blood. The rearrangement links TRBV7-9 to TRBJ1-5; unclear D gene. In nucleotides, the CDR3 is TGTGCCAGCAGCCCTAGTATCCCAAATCAGCCCCAGCATTTT. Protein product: CASSPSIPNQPQHF.